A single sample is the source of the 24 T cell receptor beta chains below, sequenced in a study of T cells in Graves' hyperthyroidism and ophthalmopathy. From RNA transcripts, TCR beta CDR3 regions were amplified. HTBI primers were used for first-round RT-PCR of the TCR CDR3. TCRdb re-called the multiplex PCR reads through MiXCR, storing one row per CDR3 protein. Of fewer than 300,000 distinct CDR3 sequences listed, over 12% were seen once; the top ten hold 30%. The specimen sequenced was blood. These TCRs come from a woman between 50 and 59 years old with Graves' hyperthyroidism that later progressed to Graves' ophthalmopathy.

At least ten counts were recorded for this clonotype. CDR3: CASSFPGGGTDTQYF. CDR3 DNA: TGTGCCAGCAGTTTCCCAGGGGGGGGCACAGATACGCAGTATTTT. The chain links TRBV28 to TRBJ2-3; D is perhaps TRBD1 or TRBD2 (7 bases each). Germline CDR1 MDHEN, CDR2 SYDVKM. This CDR3 spans 15 amino acids. V shed 3 bases and J shed 1 base, with 11 bases lying between them.

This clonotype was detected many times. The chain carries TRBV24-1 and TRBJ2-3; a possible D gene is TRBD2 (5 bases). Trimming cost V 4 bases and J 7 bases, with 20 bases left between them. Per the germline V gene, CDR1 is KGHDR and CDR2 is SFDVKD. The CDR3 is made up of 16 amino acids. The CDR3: CATSDPGEGRENTQYF. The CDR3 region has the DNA TGTGCCACCAGTGACCCCGGAGAAGGGAGAGAAAATACGCAGTATTTT.

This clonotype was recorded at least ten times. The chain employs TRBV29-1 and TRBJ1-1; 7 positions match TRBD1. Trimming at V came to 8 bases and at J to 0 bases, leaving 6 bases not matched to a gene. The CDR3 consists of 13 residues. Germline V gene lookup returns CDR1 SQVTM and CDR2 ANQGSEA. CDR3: CSSKGQLNTEAFF. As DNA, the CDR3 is TGCAGCTCGAAGGGACAGTTGAACACTGAAGCTTTCTTT.

CDR3 loop: CASSLGLGGGEQYF. DNA for the CDR3: TGTGCCAGCAGCTTAGGGCTCGGGGGGGGCGAGCAGTACTTC. The rearrangement joins TRBV7-8 to TRBJ2-7, with TRBD2 matching over 8 bases. CDR3 size: 14 residues. CDR1 is SGHVS and CDR2 is FQNEAQ in the germline V gene. V shed 1 base, J shed 6 bases, and the junction held 5 bases outside the gene matches.

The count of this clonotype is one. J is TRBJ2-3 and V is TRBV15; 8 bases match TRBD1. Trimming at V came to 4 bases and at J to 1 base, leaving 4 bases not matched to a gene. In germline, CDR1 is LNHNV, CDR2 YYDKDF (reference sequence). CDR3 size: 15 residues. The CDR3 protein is CATSNRDRRTDTQYF. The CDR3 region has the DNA TGTGCCACCAGCAACCGGGACAGGCGCACAGATACGCAGTATTTT.

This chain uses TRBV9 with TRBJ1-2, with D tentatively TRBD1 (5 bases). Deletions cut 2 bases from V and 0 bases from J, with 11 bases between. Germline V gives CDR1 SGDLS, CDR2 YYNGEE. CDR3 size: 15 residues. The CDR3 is CASSVTDIPNYGYTF. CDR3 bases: TGTGCCAGCAGCGTCACGGACATCCCTAACTATGGCTACACCTTC.

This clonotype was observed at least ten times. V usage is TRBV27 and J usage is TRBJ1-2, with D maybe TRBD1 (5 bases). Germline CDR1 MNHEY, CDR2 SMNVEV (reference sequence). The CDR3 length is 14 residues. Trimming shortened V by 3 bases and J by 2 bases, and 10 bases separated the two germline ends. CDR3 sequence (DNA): TGTGCCAGCAGTTTGTCCAGGGCAAACTATGGCTACACCTTC. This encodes CASSLSRANYGYTF.

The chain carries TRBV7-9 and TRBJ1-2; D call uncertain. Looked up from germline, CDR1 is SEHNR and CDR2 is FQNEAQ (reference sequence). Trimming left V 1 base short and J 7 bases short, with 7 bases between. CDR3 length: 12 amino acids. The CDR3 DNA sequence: TGTGCCAGCAGCTTAGAAGTGAGTGGCTACACCTTC. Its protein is CASSLEVSGYTF.

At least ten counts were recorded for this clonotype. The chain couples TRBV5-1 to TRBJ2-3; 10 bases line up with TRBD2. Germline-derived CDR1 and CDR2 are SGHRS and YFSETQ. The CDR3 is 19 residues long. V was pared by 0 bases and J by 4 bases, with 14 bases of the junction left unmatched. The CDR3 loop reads CASSLGRISSGSGADTQYF. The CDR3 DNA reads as TGCGCCAGCAGCTTGGGCAGGATCTCTAGCGGGAGTGGGGCAGATACGCAGTATTTT.

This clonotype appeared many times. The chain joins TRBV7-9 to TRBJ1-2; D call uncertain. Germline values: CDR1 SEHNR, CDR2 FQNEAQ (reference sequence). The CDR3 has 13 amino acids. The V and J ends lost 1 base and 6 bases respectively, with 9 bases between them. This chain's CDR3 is CASSLGAVNGYTF. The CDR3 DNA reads TGTGCCAGCAGCTTAGGGGCAGTAAATGGCTACACCTTC.

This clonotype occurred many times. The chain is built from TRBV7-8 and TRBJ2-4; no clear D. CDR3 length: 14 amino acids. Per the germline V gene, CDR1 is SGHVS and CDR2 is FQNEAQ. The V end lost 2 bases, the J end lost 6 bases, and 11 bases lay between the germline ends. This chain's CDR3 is CASSLIPAGNIQYF. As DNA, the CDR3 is TGTGCCAGCAGCTTAATTCCGGCTGGAAACATTCAGTACTTC.

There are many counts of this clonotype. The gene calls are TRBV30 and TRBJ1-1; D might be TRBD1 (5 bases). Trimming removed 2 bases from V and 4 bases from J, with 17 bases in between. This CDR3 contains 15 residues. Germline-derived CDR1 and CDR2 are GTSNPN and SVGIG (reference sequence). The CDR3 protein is CAWSPRGRGGTEAFF. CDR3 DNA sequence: TGTGCCTGGAGTCCCCGCGGGCGGGGCGGCACTGAAGCTTTCTTT.

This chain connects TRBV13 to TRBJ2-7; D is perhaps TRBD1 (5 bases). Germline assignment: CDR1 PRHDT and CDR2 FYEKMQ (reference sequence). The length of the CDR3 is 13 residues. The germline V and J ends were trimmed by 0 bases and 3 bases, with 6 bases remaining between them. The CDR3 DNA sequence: TGTGCCAGCAGCTTAGGGGACATCTACGAGCAGTACTTC. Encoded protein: CASSLGDIYEQYF.

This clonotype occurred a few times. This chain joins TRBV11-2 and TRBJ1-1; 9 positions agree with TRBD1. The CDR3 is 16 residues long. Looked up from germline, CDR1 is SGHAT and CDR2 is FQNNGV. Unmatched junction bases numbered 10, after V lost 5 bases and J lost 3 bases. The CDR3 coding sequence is TGTGCCAGCAGCGATCCAACAGGGGGCGCATACACTGAAGCTTTCTTT. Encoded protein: CASSDPTGGAYTEAFF. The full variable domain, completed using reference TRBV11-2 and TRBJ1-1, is EAGVAQSPRYKIIEKRQSVAFWCNPISGHATLYWYQQILGQGPKLLIQFQNNGVVDDSQLPKDRFSAERLKGVDSTLKIQPAKLEDSAVYLCASSDPTGGAYTEAFFGQGTRLTVV.

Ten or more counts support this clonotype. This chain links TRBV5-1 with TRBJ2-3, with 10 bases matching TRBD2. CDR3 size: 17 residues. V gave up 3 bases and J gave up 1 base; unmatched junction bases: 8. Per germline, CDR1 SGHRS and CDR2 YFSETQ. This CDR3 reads CASSSLIAGGGTDTQYF. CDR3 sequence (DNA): TGCGCCAGCAGCTCCCTCATAGCGGGAGGTGGCACAGATACGCAGTATTTT.

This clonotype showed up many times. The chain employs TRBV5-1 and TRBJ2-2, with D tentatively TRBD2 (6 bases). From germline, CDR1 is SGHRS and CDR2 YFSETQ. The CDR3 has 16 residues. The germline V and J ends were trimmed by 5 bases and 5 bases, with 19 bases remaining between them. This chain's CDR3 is CASSFLGGMSTGELFF. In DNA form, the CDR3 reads TGCGCCAGCAGTTTTTTGGGCGGGATGTCAACCGGGGAGCTGTTTTTT.

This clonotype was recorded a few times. The DNA for the CDR3 is TGTGCCAGCAGCTCACAGGGTAGTCAGGAGACCCAGTACTTC. This translates into CASSSQGSQETQYF. The chain joins TRBV7-6 to TRBJ2-5, with D perhaps matching TRBD1 (6 bases). This CDR3 contains 14 residues. The germline V gene encodes CDR1 SGHVS and CDR2 FNYEAQ. The V end lost 4 bases, the J end lost 5 bases, and 14 bases lay between the germline ends.

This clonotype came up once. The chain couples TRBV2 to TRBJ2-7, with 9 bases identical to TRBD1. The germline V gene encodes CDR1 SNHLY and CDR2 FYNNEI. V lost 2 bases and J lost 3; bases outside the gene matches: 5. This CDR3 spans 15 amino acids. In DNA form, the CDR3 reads TGTGCCAGCAGTGAATCCGGGACAGGGATCTACGAGCAGTACTTC. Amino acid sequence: CASSESGTGIYEQYF.

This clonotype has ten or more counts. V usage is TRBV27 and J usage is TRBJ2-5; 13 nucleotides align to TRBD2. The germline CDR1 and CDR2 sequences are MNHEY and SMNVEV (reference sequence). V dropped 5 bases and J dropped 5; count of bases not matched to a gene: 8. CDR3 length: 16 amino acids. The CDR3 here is CASSAGTSGTWETQYF. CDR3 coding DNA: TGTGCCAGCAGTGCCGGGACTAGCGGGACGTGGGAGACCCAGTACTTC.

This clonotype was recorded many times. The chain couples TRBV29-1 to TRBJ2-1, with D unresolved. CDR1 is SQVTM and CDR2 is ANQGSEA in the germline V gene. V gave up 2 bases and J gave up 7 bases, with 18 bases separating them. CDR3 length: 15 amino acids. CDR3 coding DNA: TGCAGCGTTGAAACCCCTAAATTGTCTTATAATGAGCAGTTCTTC. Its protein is CSVETPKLSYNEQFF.

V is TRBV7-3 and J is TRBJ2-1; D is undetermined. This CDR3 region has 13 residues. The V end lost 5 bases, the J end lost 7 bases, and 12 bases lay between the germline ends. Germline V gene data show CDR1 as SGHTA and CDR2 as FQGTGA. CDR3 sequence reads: CASSPEGWNEQFF. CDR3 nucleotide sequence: TGTGCCAGCAGCCCGGAAGGTTGGAATGAGCAGTTCTTC.

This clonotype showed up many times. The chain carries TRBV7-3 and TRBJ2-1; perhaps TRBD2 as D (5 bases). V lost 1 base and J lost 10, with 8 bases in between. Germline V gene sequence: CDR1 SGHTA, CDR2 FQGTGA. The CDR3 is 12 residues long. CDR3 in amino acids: CASSLMASEQFF. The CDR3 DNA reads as TGTGCCAGCAGCTTAATGGCTAGCGAGCAGTTCTTC.

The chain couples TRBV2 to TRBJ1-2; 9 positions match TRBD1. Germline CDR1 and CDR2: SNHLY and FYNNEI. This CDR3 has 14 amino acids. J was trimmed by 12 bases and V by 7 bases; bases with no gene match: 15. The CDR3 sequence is CASTESGTGLGDTF. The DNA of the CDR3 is TGTGCCAGCACCGAATCCGGGACAGGGCTTGGGGACACCTTC.

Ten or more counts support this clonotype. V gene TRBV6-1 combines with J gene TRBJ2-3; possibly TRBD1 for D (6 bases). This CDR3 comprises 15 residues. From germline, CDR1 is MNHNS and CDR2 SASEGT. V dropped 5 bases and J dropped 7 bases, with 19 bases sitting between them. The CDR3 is CASSSPGHPGNTQYF. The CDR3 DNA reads TGTGCCAGCAGTTCCCCGGGACACCCGGGGAATACGCAGTATTTT.